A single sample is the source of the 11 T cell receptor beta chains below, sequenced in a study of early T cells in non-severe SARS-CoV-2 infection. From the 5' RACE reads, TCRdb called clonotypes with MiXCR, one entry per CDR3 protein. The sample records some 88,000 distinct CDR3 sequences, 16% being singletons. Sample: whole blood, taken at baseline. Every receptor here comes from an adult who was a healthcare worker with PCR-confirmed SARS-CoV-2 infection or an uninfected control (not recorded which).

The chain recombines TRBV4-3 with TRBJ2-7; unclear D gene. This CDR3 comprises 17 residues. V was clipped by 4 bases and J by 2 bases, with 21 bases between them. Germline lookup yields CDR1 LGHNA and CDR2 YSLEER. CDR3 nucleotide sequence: TGCGCCAGCAGCCGCTTAGCTCCGGGCCGCGACCCCTACGAGCAGTACTTC. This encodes CASSRLAPGRDPYEQYF.

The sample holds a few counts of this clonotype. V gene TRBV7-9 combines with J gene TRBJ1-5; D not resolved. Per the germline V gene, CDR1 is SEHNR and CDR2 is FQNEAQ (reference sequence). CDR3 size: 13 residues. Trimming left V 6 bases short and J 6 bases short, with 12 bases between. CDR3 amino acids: CASSHGRGQPQHF. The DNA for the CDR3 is TGTGCCAGCAGTCATGGCCGAGGTCAGCCCCAGCATTTT.

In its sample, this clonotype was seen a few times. The CDR3, as DNA: TGTGCCAGCAGCTTAGTTGACAGCTCCTACGAGCAGTACTTC. It encodes CASSLVDSSYEQYF. The V and J genes are TRBV7-2 and TRBJ2-7; weak D call: TRBD1 (5 bases). V shed 1 base and J shed 0 bases, with 7 bases lying between them. CDR1 and CDR2 (germline): SGHTA, FQGNSA. The CDR3 is 14 residues long.

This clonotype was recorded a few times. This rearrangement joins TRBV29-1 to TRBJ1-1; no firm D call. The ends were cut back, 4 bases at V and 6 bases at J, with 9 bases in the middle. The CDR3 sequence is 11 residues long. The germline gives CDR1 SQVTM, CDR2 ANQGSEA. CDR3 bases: TGCAGCGTTGTACGGGAGGCTGAAGCTTTCTTT. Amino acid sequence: CSVVREAEAFF.

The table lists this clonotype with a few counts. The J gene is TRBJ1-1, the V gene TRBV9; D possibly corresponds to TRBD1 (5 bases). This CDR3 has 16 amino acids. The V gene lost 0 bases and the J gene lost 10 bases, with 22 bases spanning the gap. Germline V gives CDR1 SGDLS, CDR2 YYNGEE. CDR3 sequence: CASSVGPLAGPAGAFF. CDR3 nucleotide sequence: TGTGCCAGCAGCGTAGGACCCTTAGCAGGGCCCGCAGGAGCTTTCTTT.

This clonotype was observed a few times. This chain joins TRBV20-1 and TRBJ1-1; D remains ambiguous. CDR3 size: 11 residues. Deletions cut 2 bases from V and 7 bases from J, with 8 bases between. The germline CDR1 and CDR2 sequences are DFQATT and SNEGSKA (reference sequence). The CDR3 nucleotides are TGCAGTGCTAGAAGGATCCGTGAAGCTTTCTTT. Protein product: CSARRIREAFF.

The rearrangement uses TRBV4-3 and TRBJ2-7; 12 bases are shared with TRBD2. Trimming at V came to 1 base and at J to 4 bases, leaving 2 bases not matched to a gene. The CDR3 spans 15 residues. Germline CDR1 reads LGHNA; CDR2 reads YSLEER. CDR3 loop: CASSQVGTSGYEQYF. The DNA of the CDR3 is TGCGCCAGCAGCCAAGTAGGGACTAGCGGGTACGAGCAGTACTTC.

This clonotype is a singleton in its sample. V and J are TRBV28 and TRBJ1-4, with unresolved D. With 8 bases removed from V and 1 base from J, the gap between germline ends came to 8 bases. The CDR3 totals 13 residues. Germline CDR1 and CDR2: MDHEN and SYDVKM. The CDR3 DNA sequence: TGTGCCAGCCCACGGGGAACTAATGAAAAACTGTTTTTT. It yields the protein CASPRGTNEKLFF.

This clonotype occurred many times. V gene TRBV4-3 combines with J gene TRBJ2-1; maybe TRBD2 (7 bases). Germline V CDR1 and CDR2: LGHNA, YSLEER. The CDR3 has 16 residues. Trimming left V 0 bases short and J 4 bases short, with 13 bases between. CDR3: CASSQERGTTYNEQFF. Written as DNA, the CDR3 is TGCGCCAGCAGCCAAGAGAGGGGGACTACGTACAATGAGCAGTTCTTC.

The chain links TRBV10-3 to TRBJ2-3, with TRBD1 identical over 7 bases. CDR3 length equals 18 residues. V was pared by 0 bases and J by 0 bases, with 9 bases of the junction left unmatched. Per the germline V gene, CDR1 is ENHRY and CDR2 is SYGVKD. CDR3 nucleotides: TGTGCCATCAGTGAGTCGCTAGGGGGCCGCCTTAGCACAGATACGCAGTATTTT. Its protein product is CAISESLGGRLSTDTQYF.

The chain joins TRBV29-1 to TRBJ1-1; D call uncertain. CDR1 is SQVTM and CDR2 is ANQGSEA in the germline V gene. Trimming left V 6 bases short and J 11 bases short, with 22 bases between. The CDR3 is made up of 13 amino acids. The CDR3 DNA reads TGCAGCGTAGCCCTACGAGGGAGTTCCTGGGCTTTCTTT. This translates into CSVALRGSSWAFF.